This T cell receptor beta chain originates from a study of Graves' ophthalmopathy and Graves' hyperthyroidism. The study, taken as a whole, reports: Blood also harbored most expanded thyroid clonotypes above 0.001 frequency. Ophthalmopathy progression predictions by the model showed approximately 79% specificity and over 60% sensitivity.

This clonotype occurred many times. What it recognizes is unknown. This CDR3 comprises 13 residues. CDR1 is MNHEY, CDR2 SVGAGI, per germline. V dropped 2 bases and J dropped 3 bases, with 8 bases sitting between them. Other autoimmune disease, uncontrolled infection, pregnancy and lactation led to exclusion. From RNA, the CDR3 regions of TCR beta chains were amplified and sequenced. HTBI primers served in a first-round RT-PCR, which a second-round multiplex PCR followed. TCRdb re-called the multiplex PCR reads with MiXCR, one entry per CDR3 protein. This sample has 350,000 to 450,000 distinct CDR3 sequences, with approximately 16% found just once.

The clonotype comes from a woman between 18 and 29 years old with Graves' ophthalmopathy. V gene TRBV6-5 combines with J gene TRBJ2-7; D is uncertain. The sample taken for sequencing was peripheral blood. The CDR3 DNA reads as TGTGCCAGCAGTTACGGAACCTTCTACGAGCAGTACTTC. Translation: CASSYGTFYEQYF.